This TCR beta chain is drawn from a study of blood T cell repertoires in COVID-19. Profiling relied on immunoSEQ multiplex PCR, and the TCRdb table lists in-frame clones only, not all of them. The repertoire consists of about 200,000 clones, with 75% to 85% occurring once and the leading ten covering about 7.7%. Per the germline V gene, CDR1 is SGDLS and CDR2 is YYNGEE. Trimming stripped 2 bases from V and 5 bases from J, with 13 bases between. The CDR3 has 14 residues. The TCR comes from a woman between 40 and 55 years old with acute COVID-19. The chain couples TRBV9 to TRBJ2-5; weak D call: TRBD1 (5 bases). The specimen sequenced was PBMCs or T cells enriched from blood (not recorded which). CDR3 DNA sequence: TGTGCCAGCAGCGTTTCAGGGCTCGGGGAGACCCAGTACTTC. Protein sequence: CASSVSGLGETQYF.